These 4 T cell receptor beta chains originate from one sample sequenced in a study of shared clonotypes between healthy human individuals. Naive CD8 cells lacked CD45RO, underwent positive selection for CCR7 and left out terminally differentiated effector memory CD45RA+ cells. Generated by immunoSEQ multiplex PCR, the TCRdb table keeps only in-frame clones and is missing some. The sample consists of around 2.1 million clones, 85% to 95% of them appearing once. Sequences were obtained from naive CD8+ T cells from PBMCs. All receptors derive from a man younger than 35 in good health. Some clones in this sample may be carry-over from other donors' samples.

This clone was detected once. This rearrangement joins TRBV5-1 to TRBJ2-1; D ambiguous. The germline V gene encodes CDR1 SGHRS and CDR2 YFSETQ. Trimming pared 0 bases from V and 3 bases from J, leaving 16 bases between. The CDR3 has 17 residues. This chain's CDR3 is CASSLVGPLNSYNEQFF. In DNA form, the CDR3 reads TGCGCCAGCAGCTTGGTAGGGCCCCTCAACAGCTACAATGAGCAGTTCTTC.

The chain employs TRBV30 and TRBJ1-2; D might be TRBD1 (5 bases). The CDR3 has 12 amino acids. Looked up from germline, CDR1 is GTSNPN and CDR2 is SVGIG (reference sequence). Between the trimmed V and J ends, which lost 2 bases and 12 bases, there was a span of 16 bases. This CDR3 reads CAWSTAGPLDTF. As DNA, the CDR3 is TGTGCCTGGAGTACCGCGGGACCTCTGGACACCTTC.

This chain uses TRBV5-1 with TRBJ1-5; 8 bases are a match to TRBD1. V gave up 0 bases and J gave up 9 bases; unmatched junction bases: 8. CDR1 SGHRS and CDR2 YFSETQ come from the germline V gene. The CDR3 covers 15 residues. This CDR3 reads CASSLGTGTTWPQHF. For the CDR3, the DNA is TGCGCCAGCAGCTTGGGGACAGGGACAACGTGGCCCCAGCATTTT.

With regard to this clone: Other nucleotide sequences from this sample produce the same CDR3. J is TRBJ2-7 and V is TRBV27; 13 bases map to TRBD2. The V segment lost 5 bases and the J segment 2 bases; nucleotides outside the gene matches: 6. Germline V lookup: CDR1 MNHEY, CDR2 SMNVEV (reference sequence). CDR3 length: 16 amino acids. The CDR3 sequence is CASSTPGLAGAYEQYF. CDR3 bases: TGTGCCAGCAGTACCCCAGGACTAGCGGGGGCCTACGAGCAGTACTTC.